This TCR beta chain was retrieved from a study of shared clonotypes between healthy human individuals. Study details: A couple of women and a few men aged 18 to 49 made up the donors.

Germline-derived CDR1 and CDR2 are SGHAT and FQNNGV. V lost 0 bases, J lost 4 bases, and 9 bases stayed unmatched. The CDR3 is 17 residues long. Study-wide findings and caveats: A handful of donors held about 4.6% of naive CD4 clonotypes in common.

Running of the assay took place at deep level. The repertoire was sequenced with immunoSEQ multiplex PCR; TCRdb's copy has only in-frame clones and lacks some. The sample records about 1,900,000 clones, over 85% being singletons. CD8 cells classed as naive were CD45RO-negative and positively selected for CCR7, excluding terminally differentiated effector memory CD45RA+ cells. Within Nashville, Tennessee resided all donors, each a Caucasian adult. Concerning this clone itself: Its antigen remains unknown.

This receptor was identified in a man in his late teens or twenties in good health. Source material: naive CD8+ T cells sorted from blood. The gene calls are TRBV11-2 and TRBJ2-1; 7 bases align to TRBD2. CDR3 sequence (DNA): TGTGCCAGCAGCTTAGATGGGGAGGGCAGGACGTACAATGAGCAGTTCTTC. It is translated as CASSLDGEGRTYNEQFF.